There are a few counts of the clone carrying this TCR beta chain. Its target is unknown. The sample comes from a study of identical twins. Study findings and constraints: High-abundance cord blood beta clonotypes had fewer insertions; memory repertoires showed none.

CDR3 length: 17 amino acids. The germline gives CDR1 MNHEY, CDR2 SVGAGI. Trimming shortened V by 2 bases and J by 0 bases, and 16 bases separated the two germline ends. A universal primer site was created by template switching, with the cDNA bearing unique molecular identifiers. One entry per CDR3 protein results from TCRdb running MiXCR on the 5' RACE reads. The sample carries roughly 470,000 distinct CDR3 sequences, roughly an eighth recorded once. Separately, the same data were catalogued under a study of yellow fever vaccine responses in identical twins.

The source is a woman between 18 and 29 years old in good health. V is TRBV6-5 and J is TRBJ1-1; D gene ambiguous. The sample taken for sequencing was CD4+ T cells sorted from blood. The CDR3 spells CASSYHRVRTMNTEAFF. As DNA, the CDR3 is TGTGCCAGCAGTTACCATCGGGTTAGGACGATGAACACTGAAGCTTTCTTT.